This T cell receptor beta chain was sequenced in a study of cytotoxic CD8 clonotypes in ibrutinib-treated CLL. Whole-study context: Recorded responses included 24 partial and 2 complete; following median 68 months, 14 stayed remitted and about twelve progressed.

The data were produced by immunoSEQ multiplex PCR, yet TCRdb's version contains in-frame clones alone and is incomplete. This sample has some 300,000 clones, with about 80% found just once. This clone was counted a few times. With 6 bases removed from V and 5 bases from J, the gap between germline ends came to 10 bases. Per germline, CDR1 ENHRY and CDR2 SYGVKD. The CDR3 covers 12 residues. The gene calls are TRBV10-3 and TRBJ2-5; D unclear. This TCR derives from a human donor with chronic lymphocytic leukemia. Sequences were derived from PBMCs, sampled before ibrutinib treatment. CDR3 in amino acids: CAISGNGETQYF. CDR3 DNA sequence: TGTGCCATCAGCGGAAACGGGGAGACCCAGTACTTC.